The entry below gives a single T cell receptor beta chain sequence along with its context. Its matching antigen is unknown. This entry belongs to a study of T cell responses to AZD1222 COVID-19 vaccine. Study-level points and caveats: Spike-wide vaccine-associated CD4 TCRs dominated at 160-218 and 743-854.

J lost 1 base, V lost 7 bases, and 15 bases had no gene match. The CDR3 is 17 amino acids. In germline, CDR1 is SGHRS, CDR2 YFSETQ. Assay: immunoSEQ multiplex PCR; the TCRdb copy retains only in-frame clones and omits some. The sample contains roughly 120,000 clones, 80% to 95% of which appear only once. Material: peripheral blood, obtained on day 0 of AZD1222 vaccination. The V gene is TRBV5-1, the J gene TRBJ2-7, with TRBD1 matching over 9 bases. The sequence was obtained from an adult in good health. The CDR3 region is CASGPGTGLSESYEQYF. The CDR3 nucleotides read TGCGCCAGCGGCCCCGGGACAGGGCTGAGCGAATCCTACGAGCAGTACTTC.